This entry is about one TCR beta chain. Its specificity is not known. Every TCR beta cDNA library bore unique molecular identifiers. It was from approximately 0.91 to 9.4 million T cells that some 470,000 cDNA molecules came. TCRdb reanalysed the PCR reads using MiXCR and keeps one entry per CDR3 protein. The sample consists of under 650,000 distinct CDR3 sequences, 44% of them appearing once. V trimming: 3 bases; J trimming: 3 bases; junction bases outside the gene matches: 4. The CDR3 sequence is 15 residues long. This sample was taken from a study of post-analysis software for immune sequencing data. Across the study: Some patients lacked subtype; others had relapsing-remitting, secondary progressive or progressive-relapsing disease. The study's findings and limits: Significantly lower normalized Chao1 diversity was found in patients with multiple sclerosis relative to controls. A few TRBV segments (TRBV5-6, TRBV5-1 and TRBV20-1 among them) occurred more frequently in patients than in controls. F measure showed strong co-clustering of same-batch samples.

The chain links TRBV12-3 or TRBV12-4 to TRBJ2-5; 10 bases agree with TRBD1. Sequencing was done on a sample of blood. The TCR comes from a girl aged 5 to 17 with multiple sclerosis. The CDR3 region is CASSLGQGFEETQYF. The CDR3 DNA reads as TGTGCCAGCAGTTTGGGACAGGGGTTCGAAGAGACCCAGTACTTC.